This T cell receptor beta chain was obtained from a study of T cell responses to AZD1222 COVID-19 vaccine. Repertoires were generated with immunoSEQ multiplex PCR, while TCRdb's copy carries only in-frame clones and drops some. The top ten clones hold about 14% of a sample with about 17,000 clones, 80% to 85% of them seen once. Broader study findings: After the peak T cell response, and only then, were repertoires sampled. Two AZD1222 doses significantly raised spike-specific TCR breadth and depth over controls. Only a handful of AZD1222 recipients, about six in all, had baseline seropositivity.

With respect to this clone: Its specificity is unknown.

This material consisted of peripheral blood, taken 28 days after the second AZD1222 dose. The receptor was isolated from an adult who received the AZD1222 COVID-19 vaccine.

The chain's CDR3 is CASSIKWGYNEQFF. CDR3 DNA sequence: TGTGCCAGTAGTATAAAGTGGGGTTACAATGAGCAGTTCTTC. The V gene is TRBV19, the J gene TRBJ2-1; no clear D gene. V gave up 2 bases and J gave up 4 bases, with 9 bases separating them. Germline V CDR1 and CDR2: LNHDA, SQIVND (reference sequence). This CDR3 contains 14 residues.